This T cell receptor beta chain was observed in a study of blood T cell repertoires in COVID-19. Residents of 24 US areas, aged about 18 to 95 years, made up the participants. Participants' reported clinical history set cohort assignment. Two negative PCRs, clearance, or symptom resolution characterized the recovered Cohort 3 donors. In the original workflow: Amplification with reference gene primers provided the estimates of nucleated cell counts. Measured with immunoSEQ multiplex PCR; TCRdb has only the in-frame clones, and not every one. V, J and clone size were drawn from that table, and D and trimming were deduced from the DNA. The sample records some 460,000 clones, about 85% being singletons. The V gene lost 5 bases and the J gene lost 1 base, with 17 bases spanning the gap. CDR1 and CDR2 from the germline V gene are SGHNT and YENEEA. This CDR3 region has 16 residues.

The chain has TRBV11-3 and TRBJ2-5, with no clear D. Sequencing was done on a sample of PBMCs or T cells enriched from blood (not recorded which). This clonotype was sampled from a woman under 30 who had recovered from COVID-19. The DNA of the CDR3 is TGTGCCAGCAGCCTGGGCCTGTCCAGATCCCAAGAGACCCAGTACTTC. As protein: CASSLGLSRSQETQYF.